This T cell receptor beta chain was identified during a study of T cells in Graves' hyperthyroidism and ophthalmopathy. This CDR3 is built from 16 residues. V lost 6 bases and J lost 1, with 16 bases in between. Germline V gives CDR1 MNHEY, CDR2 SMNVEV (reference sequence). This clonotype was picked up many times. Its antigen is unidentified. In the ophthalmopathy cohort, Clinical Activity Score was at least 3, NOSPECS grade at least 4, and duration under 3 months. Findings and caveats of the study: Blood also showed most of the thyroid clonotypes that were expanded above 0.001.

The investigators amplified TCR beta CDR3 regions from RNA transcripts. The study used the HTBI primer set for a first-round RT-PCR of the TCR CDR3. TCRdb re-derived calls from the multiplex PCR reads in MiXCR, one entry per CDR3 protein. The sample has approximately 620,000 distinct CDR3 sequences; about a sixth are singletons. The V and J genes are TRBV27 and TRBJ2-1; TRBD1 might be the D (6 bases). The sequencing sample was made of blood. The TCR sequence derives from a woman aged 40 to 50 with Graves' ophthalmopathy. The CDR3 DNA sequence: TGTGCCAGCAGCGGACAGAGAGTTAGGTCCTACAATGAGCAGTTCTTC. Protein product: CASSGQRVRSYNEQFF.